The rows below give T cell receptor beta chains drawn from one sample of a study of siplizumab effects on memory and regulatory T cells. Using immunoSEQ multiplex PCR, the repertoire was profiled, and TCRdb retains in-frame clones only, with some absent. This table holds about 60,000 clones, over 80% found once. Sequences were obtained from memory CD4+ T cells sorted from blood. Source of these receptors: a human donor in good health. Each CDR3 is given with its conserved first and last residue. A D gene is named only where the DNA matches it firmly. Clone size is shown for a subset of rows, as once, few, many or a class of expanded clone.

TGTGCCAGCAGCCCCGGGACTAGCGGGCAAGAGACCCAGTACTTC CASSPGTSGQETQYF TRBD2 TRBV5-4 few TRBJ2-5
TGTGCCAGCAGCTTAGTTCAGCGGAGCTCCTACAATGAGCAGTTCTTC CASSLVQRSSYNEQFF NA TRBV11-1 NA TRBJ2-1
TGCGCCAGCAGCTTGAGGGGTAGGGGACAGGGAAGCACTGAAGCTTTCTTT CASSLRGRGQGSTEAFF TRBD1 TRBV5-1 NA TRBJ1-1
TGTGCCAGCAGCTTGGGACTAGCGGGCTCCTACGAGCAGTACTTC CASSLGLAGSYEQYF NA TRBV21-1 NA TRBJ2-7
TGTGCCAGCAGTGAAATTGCTGGATATAACGAGCAGTACTTC CASSEIAGYNEQYF NA TRBV6-1 few TRBJ2-7
TGTGCCAGCAGCTCACGACTCGGGACCTCGGGTAGCAATCAGCCCCAGCATTTT CASSSRLGTSGSNQPQHF NA TRBV7-8 NA TRBJ1-5
TGTGCCAGCGGGCAGGGGGTAAGGCAGCCCCAGCATTTT CASGQGVRQPQHF TRBD1 TRBV2 NA TRBJ1-5
TGTGCCAGCAGCTTAGCGGGAGGACCCACAGATACGCAGTATTTT CASSLAGGPTDTQYF NA TRBV7-9 NA TRBJ2-3
TGTGCCGGCGGTGCTAGCGGGAGGTACAATGAGCAGTTCTTC CAGGASGRYNEQFF TRBD2 TRBV7-9 NA TRBJ2-1
TGCAGTGCCACGAACTCCTACGAGCAGTACTTC CSATNSYEQYF NA TRBV20-1 NA TRBJ2-7
TGTGCTAGTGGTCCTTTACCCCACAGGGCCGGTGAGCAGTTCTTC CASGPLPHRAGEQFF NA TRBV12-5 NA TRBJ2-1
TGTGCCAGCAGTTACAGCGGGATTGAGCAGTTCTTC CASSYSGIEQFF TRBD2 TRBV6-6 NA TRBJ2-1
TGTGCCAGCAGCCAGGGCAGAGATCAGCCCCAGCATTTT CASSQGRDQPQHF NA TRBV2 once TRBJ1-5
TGTGCCAGCTCACCAGACCAAGAAGGGCCCCAGCATTTT CASSPDQEGPQHF NA TRBV18 once TRBJ1-5
TGTGCCAGCAGCCGAGACCGGGACAGGCCGACTGAAGAGCAGTACTTC CASSRDRDRPTEEQYF TRBD1 TRBV7-9 NA TRBJ2-7
TGCGCCAGCAGTGGGGGCGCGGAGACCCAGTACTTC CASSGGAETQYF NA TRBV10-2 NA TRBJ2-5
TGTGCCAGCACCGAGGCCGGCTATGGCTACACCTTC CASTEAGYGYTF NA TRBV28 NA TRBJ1-2
TGTGCCAGCAGCTTGGGAACAGGGGAAGAGACCCAGTACTTC CASSLGTGEETQYF TRBD1 TRBV7-9 NA TRBJ2-5
TGTGCCAGCAGTAAAGACCCCCGCTCTGGAAACACCATATATTTT CASSKDPRSGNTIYF NA TRBV6-1 few TRBJ1-3
TGTGCCAGCAGCCCAGGGGACTCTGGAAACACCATATATTTT CASSPGDSGNTIYF NA TRBV7-9 once TRBJ1-3
TGTGCCAGCAGCGTAGCTCTCAGGGGAAGCAGCTATGGCTACACCTTC CASSVALRGSSYGYTF NA TRBV9 few TRBJ1-2
TGTGCCAGCAGCCTCGGAGCCCTTGGCACTGAAGCTTTCTTT CASSLGALGTEAFF NA TRBV5-6 once TRBJ1-1
TGTGCCAGCAGCCCGATCCGGAGGGGCTACACCTTC CASSPIRRGYTF NA TRBV7-8 once TRBJ1-2
TGTGCCAGCAGTGCTCCGGGACACAACACCGGGGAGCTGTTTTTT CASSAPGHNTGELFF NA TRBV2 NA TRBJ2-2
TGTGCCAGCAGTCGTAATGGGGGGGCGTCCTACGAGCAGTACTTC CASSRNGGASYEQYF NA TRBV6-1 few TRBJ2-7
TGCGCCAGCAGCCCCGGACAGGGGACGGAAGGCAATGAGCAGTTCTTC CASSPGQGTEGNEQFF TRBD1 TRBV5-1 NA TRBJ2-1
TGCGCCAGCAGCCTAACCGAGCGGGGGAACACCGGGGAGCTGTTTTTT CASSLTERGNTGELFF TRBD2 TRBV5-1 NA TRBJ2-2
TGTGCCAGTAGCCCTGGGCCGCCGCTGAATGAGCAGTTCTTC CASSPGPPLNEQFF NA TRBV19 NA TRBJ2-1
TGTGCCAGCAGGCTAGCTCAGGACAGGGTCATTTGCTCTGGGGCCAACGTCCTGACTTTC CASRLAQDRVICSGANVLTF NA TRBV21-1 NA TRBJ2-6
TGTGCCAGTAGTATCTTCGGGAACACTGAAGCTTTCTTT CASSIFGNTEAFF NA TRBV19 NA TRBJ1-1
TGTGCCAGCAGTTACGGGGGGGAAAGATCACCCCTCCACTTT CASSYGGERSPLHF NA TRBV6-5 NA TRBJ1-6
TGCGCCAGCAGCTTGGACTCAACTAATGAAAAACTGTTTTTT CASSLDSTNEKLFF NA TRBV5-1 NA TRBJ1-4
TGTGCCAGCAGCTTCACCGGGGTGGGCGTCGAGCAGTACTTC CASSFTGVGVEQYF NA TRBV11-2 once TRBJ2-7
TGTGCCTGGGCGGGCAGCACTGAAGCTTTCTTT CAWAGSTEAFF NA TRBV30 NA TRBJ1-1
TGTGCCAGCACCAAAACGGCGGACAGGGGGCTCTACGATGGCTACACCTTC CASTKTADRGLYDGYTF TRBD1 TRBV5-5 once TRBJ1-2
TGTGCCAGCAGTGGGGGGCTTAGTCAGCCCCAGCATTTT CASSGGLSQPQHF NA TRBV6-6 NA TRBJ1-5
TGTGCCAGCAGCCGAGACAGACAAGAGACCCAGTACTTC CASSRDRQETQYF NA TRBV7-2 NA TRBJ2-5
TGTGCCAGTAGTATAGGTGGCACGAGGAATGAGCAGTTCTTC CASSIGGTRNEQFF NA TRBV19 NA TRBJ2-1
TGCAGCGTTGATACGAGGCAGAGCTCCTACAATGAGCAGTTCTTC CSVDTRQSSYNEQFF NA TRBV29-1 NA TRBJ2-1
TGCAGCGGTGGGACTAGCGGGAGGGGATGGGATGATGAGCAGTTCTTC CSGGTSGRGWDDEQFF TRBD2 TRBV29-1 NA TRBJ2-1
TGTGCCGGTCAGCACATCTCTGGAAACACCATATATTTT CAGQHISGNTIYF NA TRBV30 NA TRBJ1-3
TGCGCCAGCAGCTTGGTTCCGGCTATAGGCACAGATACGCAGTATTTT CASSLVPAIGTDTQYF NA TRBV5-1 NA TRBJ2-3
TGTGCCGCCGGACTGGGGCCCACTGGAAACACCATATATTTT CAAGLGPTGNTIYF NA TRBV6-1 NA TRBJ1-3